There are many counts of the clone carrying this T cell receptor beta chain. Its target is not known. The data stem from a study of T cells in Graves' hyperthyroidism and ophthalmopathy. Study observations and caveats: In the blood, most expanded thyroid clonotypes above 0.001 appeared as well.

Patients with uncontrolled infections, other autoimmune diseases, pregnancy or lactation were excluded. TCR beta CDR3 regions were amplified from RNA. In the first-round RT-PCR of the TCR CDR3, the HTBI primer set was used. TCRdb reprocessed the multiplex PCR reads with MiXCR, giving one entry per CDR3 protein. The sample gives some 500,000 distinct CDR3 sequences, 14% of which show up once; 15% to 20% is in the top ten. Germline assignment: CDR1 SGHTA and CDR2 FQGTGA. The CDR3 is made up of 13 amino acids. V was clipped by 1 base and J by 4 bases, with 5 bases between them. The chain combines TRBV7-3 with TRBJ1-3; D remains unclear. Sequencing was done on a sample of blood. The sequence was obtained from a woman between 18 and 30 years old with Graves' hyperthyroidism. The CDR3, as DNA: TGTGCCAGCAGCTTAATGGAGGGAAACACCATATATTTT. It translates to CASSLMEGNTIYF.